This T cell receptor beta chain stems from a study of T cells in tumors after PD-1 blockade. Study in general: Treatment was either pembrolizumab 200 mg every 3 weeks or cemiplimab 350 mg every 2 weeks.

CDR1 is LGHDT and CDR2 is YNNKEL in the germline V gene (reference sequence). V lost 0 bases, J lost 4 bases, and 22 bases lay in between. This CDR3 region has 19 residues. Data came from immunoSEQ multiplex PCR; TCRdb stores just in-frame clones and leaves some out. The sample has roughly 60,000 clones, around four fifths seen once. The gene calls are TRBV3-1 (or the pseudogene TRBV3-2) and TRBJ1-3, with D tentatively TRBD1 (5 bases). Here the sequenced sample was PBMCs, taken before anti-PD-1 treatment. This TCR came from a human donor with basal cell carcinoma. CDR3: CASSQDSLFGGVMGNTIYF. The CDR3 DNA reads as TGTGCCAGCAGCCAAGATAGTCTATTCGGGGGAGTAATGGGAAACACCATATATTTT.